The next 29 T cell receptor beta chains were all read from a single sample in a study of Tregs in tolerant kidney transplant recipients. Clones were read by immunoSEQ multiplex PCR, and TCRdb kept only the in-frame ones, dropping some. This sample contains roughly 10,000 clones. The nonmyeloablative bone marrow transplants came from related graft donors, with transient mixed chimerism. This specimen consisted of CD8+ T cells from blood (PBMCs), obtained 24 months after the transplant. The receptors here all came from a human patient who received a combined kidney and bone marrow transplant. Some T cells may be graft donor cells.

For this clone: The CDR3 extends 3 residues past the end of the read, so its final part is completed from the germline J gene. The chain has TRBV2 and TRBJ2-7, with 7 nucleotides matching TRBD2. CDR1 and CDR2 (germline): SNHLY, FYNNEI. The CDR3 extends over 15 amino acids. The ends lost 2 bases at V and 0 bases at J; junction bases unmatched: 4. CDR3 DNA (partial): TGTGCCAGCAGTGAACTAGCGGAAAGCTCCTACGAG. Translating gives CASSELAESSYE. The whole CDR3 is CASSELAESSYEQYF.

With respect to this clone: The read halts 3 residues ahead of the CDR3 end, with the missing end drawn from the germline J gene. The chain links TRBV20-1 to TRBJ1-5, with TRBD1 matching over 8 bases. The CDR3 consists of 16 residues. J gave up 5 bases and V 2 bases, and 11 bases lay outside the gene matches. The germline gives CDR1 DFQATT, CDR2 SNEGSKA (reference sequence). The CDR3 reads CSARRQGSVLDQPQHF. CDR3 bases read: TGCAGTGCTAGACGACAGGGGAGTGTATTGGATCAGCCC.

As concerns this clone: The read finishes 3 residues shy of the CDR3 end, and the germline J gene is used to complete it. The V and J genes are TRBV18 and TRBJ2-3, with 9 bases identical to TRBD1. The CDR3 is 15 amino acids. J gave up 6 bases and V 6 bases, and 10 bases lay outside the gene matches. Germline assignment: CDR1 KGHSH and CDR2 LQKENI. The sequenced CDR3 bases are TGTGCCAGCTCCCCGACCGGGACAGGGTTGGATACG. This sequence encodes CASSPTGTGLDT. The complete CDR3 reads CASSPTGTGLDTQYF.

To note about this clone: The missing CDR3 end, 3 residues past where the read stops, is filled in from the germline J gene. The chain has TRBV19 and TRBJ2-7, with D perhaps TRBD2 (5 bases). Per the germline V gene, CDR1 is LNHDA and CDR2 is SQIVND (reference sequence). The CDR3 sequence is 12 residues long. V lost 3 bases, J lost 2 bases, and 5 bases lay in between. The CDR3 spells CASSMRAYEQYF. The CDR3 DNA, read in part, is TGTGCCAGTAGTATGAGGGCCTACGAG.

A word on this clone: The sequence runs out 3 residues before the end of the CDR3; the remainder is reconstructed from the germline J gene. V is TRBV19 and J is TRBJ2-1; tentatively, D is TRBD2 (5 bases). The length of the CDR3 is 13 residues. Trimming cost V 5 bases and J 4 bases, with 9 bases left between them. CDR1 is LNHDA and CDR2 is SQIVND in the germline V gene (reference sequence). The covered CDR3 bases are TGTGCCAGTAGTCGAGCGGATTACAATGAG. Its translation is CASSRADYNE. The full CDR3 sequence reads CASSRADYNEQFF.

Comment on this clone: Sequencing ends 3 residues short of the CDR3 end; the germline J gene provides the rest. The rearrangement links TRBV6-2 or TRBV6-3 to TRBJ2-1; 7 bases fit TRBD2. Germline lookup yields CDR1 MNHEY and CDR2 SVGEGT. The length of the CDR3 is 14 residues. V lost 6 bases and J lost 7; bases outside the gene matches: 9. The DNA read from the CDR3 is TGTGCCAGCAGCACAGAGCGGGATCGGAATGAG. This codes for CASSTERDRNE. The whole CDR3 sequence is CASSTERDRNEQFF.

The CDR3 DNA, read in part, is TGTGCCAGCAATGAGGTGGGTGCGGTTGATGAG. This gives the protein CASNEVGAVDE. The whole CDR3 region reads CASNEVGAVDEQFF. The gene calls are TRBV6-2 or TRBV6-3 and TRBJ2-1; D uncertain. The observed sequence ends 3 residues before the CDR3 terminus, with the missing tail filled in from the germline J gene. The V gene's germline CDR1 is MNHEY and CDR2 SVGEGT. V was trimmed by 7 bases and J by 8 bases, leaving 18 bases between them. The CDR3 is 14 amino acids.

About this clone itself: The DNA ends 3 residues before the CDR3 does, and the rest of the CDR3 is filled in from the germline J gene. The chain combines TRBV14 with TRBJ2-1; no firm D call. Germline V CDR1 and CDR2: SGHDN, FVKESK. With 1 base removed from V and 7 bases from J, the gap between germline ends came to 8 bases. The CDR3 is 13 amino acids. The DNA read from the CDR3 is TGTGCCAGCAGCCAAGGAAGGGTAAATGAG. As protein: CASSQGRVNE. The whole CDR3 sequence reads CASSQGRVNEQFF.

Comment on this clone: The DNA ends 3 residues before the CDR3 does, and the rest of the CDR3 is filled in from the germline J gene. The chain joins TRBV20-1 to TRBJ1-6, with 9 bases aligning to TRBD1. Trimming at V came to 0 bases and at J to 2 bases, leaving 11 bases not matched to a gene. The germline gives CDR1 DFQATT, CDR2 SNEGSKA (reference sequence). The CDR3 sequence is 19 residues long. CDR3 sequence reads: CSARDHTGTGFTYNSPLHF. Incomplete CDR3 DNA: TGCAGTGCTAGAGATCACACCGGGACAGGGTTCACCTATAATTCACCC.

A note on this clone: From the germline J gene comes the end of the CDR3, since the read stops 3 residues before it. The chain employs TRBV19 and TRBJ2-1; 8 bases are a match to TRBD2. The junction had 2 bases not matched to a gene; V was cut back by 6 bases and J by 4 bases. Germline V CDR1 and CDR2: LNHDA, SQIVND (reference sequence). The CDR3 totals 13 residues. The part of the CDR3 DNA that was read is TGTGCCAGTAGGACTAGCGTATACAATGAG. It translates to CASRTSVYNE. The entire CDR3 protein reads CASRTSVYNEQFF.

In regard to this clone: From the germline J gene comes the end of the CDR3, since the read stops 3 residues before it. The chain is built from TRBV7-9 and TRBJ2-1; D is unclear. Trimming stripped 0 bases from V and 7 bases from J, with 10 bases between. This CDR3 region has 14 residues. Germline V lookup: CDR1 SEHNR, CDR2 FQNEAQ (reference sequence). CDR3 loop: CASSLAVRANEQFF. Partial CDR3 DNA: TGTGCCAGCAGCTTAGCGGTGCGTGCGAATGAG.

With regard to this clone: The read finishes 3 residues shy of the CDR3 end, and the germline J gene is used to complete it. This sequence joins TRBV12-5 and TRBJ2-1; 8 positions match TRBD2. This CDR3 is built from 16 residues. V was clipped by 3 bases and J by 4 bases; unmatched bases: 8. The V gene's germline CDR1 is LGHNT and CDR2 FRNRAP. The CDR3 bases that were read are TGTGCTAGTGGTTTATGGACTAGCACGTTTTACAATGAG. This gives the protein CASGLWTSTFYNE. The CDR3 reads in full as CASGLWTSTFYNEQFF.

A note on this clone: The CDR3 end lies 3 residues beyond the end of the read and is filled in from the germline J gene. J is TRBJ2-1 and V is TRBV5-1, with D possibly matching TRBD2 (6 bases). Germline V gene data show CDR1 as SGHRS and CDR2 as YFSETQ. V was cut by 5 bases and J by 3 bases, with 9 bases left in between. This CDR3 is 13 amino acids long. The CDR3 loop is CASRGEDYNEQFF. Incomplete CDR3 DNA: TGCGCCAGCAGAGGGGAGGACTACAATGAG.

On this clone: The read falls 3 residues short of the CDR3 end, and the missing part is taken from the germline J gene. The chain joins TRBV2 to TRBJ2-7; D is unclear. V was pared by 5 bases and J by 0 bases, with 14 bases between. Germline V gene lookup returns CDR1 SNHLY and CDR2 FYNNEI. The CDR3 consists of 15 residues. The sequenced CDR3 bases are TGTGCCAGCAGTCAATCCTCCCCGGGCTCCTACGAG. It codes for CASSQSSPGSYE. The full CDR3 protein reads CASSQSSPGSYEQYF.

As concerns this clone: The observed sequence ends 3 residues before the CDR3 terminus, with the missing tail filled in from the germline J gene. This sequence joins TRBV7-9 and TRBJ1-1; unclear D gene. The CDR3 sequence is 12 residues long. Trimming removed 5 bases from V and 1 base from J, with 5 bases in between. Germline CDR1 is SEHNR and CDR2 is FQNEAQ (reference sequence). The sequenced part of the CDR3 DNA is TGTGCCAGCAGCCTAACGAACACTGAA. It encodes CASSLTNTE. The whole CDR3 is CASSLTNTEAFF.

Details on this clone: Sequencing ends 3 residues short of the CDR3 end; the germline J gene provides the rest. The chain joins TRBV14 to TRBJ2-1; 7 bases map to TRBD2. Trimming took 1 base from V and 3 from J; bases not matched to a gene: 6. The CDR3 runs to 16 residues. Per the germline V gene, CDR1 is SGHDN and CDR2 is FVKESK. The CDR3 bases that were read are TGTGCCAGCAGCCAAGGGCCTAGCGGACTCTACAATGAG. Encoded protein: CASSQGPSGLYNE. The CDR3 reads in full as CASSQGPSGLYNEQFF.

To note about this clone: The DNA ends 3 residues before the CDR3 does, and the rest of the CDR3 is filled in from the germline J gene. The rearrangement links TRBV7-8 to TRBJ2-7; perhaps TRBD1 as D (5 bases). The V and J ends lost 1 base and 4 bases respectively, with 11 bases between them. Germline V gene sequence: CDR1 SGHVS, CDR2 FQNEAQ. The CDR3 contains 14 residues. CDR3 bases read: TGTGCCAGCAGCTTAGGCAGGGCGGAGTACGAG. The encoded protein is CASSLGRAEYE. The entire CDR3 reads CASSLGRAEYEQYF.

Remarks on this clone: Sequencing ends 3 residues short of the CDR3 end; the germline J gene provides the rest. The V gene is TRBV19, the J gene TRBJ2-7, with D perhaps TRBD1 (6 bases). The V and J ends lost 7 bases and 3 bases respectively, with 16 bases between them. The CDR3 contains 14 residues. Germline values: CDR1 LNHDA, CDR2 SQIVND (reference sequence). The covered CDR3 bases are TGTGCCAGTACTCCGAGGGGACAATTCTACGAG. Its protein product is CASTPRGQFYE. The entire CDR3 sequence reads CASTPRGQFYEQYF.

As for this clone: From the germline J gene comes the end of the CDR3, since the read stops 3 residues before it. The chain links TRBV2 to TRBJ2-1; the match to TRBD2 covers 8 bases. The trim removed 3 bases at V and 8 bases at J, leaving 9 bases unmatched. The length of the CDR3 is 15 residues. Germline CDR1 SNHLY, CDR2 FYNNEI. CDR3 protein: CASSDVAGLSYEQFF. Incomplete CDR3 DNA: TGTGCCAGCAGTGACGTAGCGGGGCTTTCTTATGAG.

Concerning this clone itself: With the read ending 3 residues before the CDR3 end, the germline J gene is used to fill in that end. This chain links TRBV19 with TRBJ2-7; the match to TRBD1 covers 8 bases. The CDR3 is 14 residues long. Germline assignment: CDR1 LNHDA and CDR2 SQIVND (reference sequence). V lost 5 bases and J lost 2; bases outside the gene matches: 5. CDR3 bases read: TGTGCCAGTAGTTTACAGGGGGGAACCTACGAG. This translates into CASSLQGGTYE. The whole CDR3 is CASSLQGGTYEQYF.

The chain's CDR3 is CASSAGTGNEQFF. Incomplete CDR3 DNA: TGTGCCAGTAGTGCGGGGACAGGTAATGAG. The chain uses TRBV19 and TRBJ2-1, with TRBD1 matching 8 bases. The read ends 3 residues before the CDR3 terminus; that terminus is restored from the germline J gene. This CDR3 spans 13 amino acids. Per the germline V gene, CDR1 is LNHDA and CDR2 is SQIVND (reference sequence). J lost 7 bases, V lost 5 bases, and 4 bases had no gene match.

About this clone: Read coverage stops 3 residues before the CDR3 terminus; the germline J gene supplies the remainder. This chain links TRBV5-1 with TRBJ2-4; perhaps TRBD1 as D (5 bases). Trimming removed 1 base at V and 1 base at J, with 21 bases between. Germline loops: CDR1 SGHRS, CDR2 YFSETQ. CDR3 length: 19 amino acids. CDR3 DNA (partial): TGCGCCAGCAGCTTGCCCAGGGTGGTGGGGATGGGGGCCAAAAACATT. This translates into CASSLPRVVGMGAKNI. The entire CDR3 protein is CASSLPRVVGMGAKNIQYF.

A note on this clone: The read ends 3 residues early relative to the CDR3; the germline J gene fills the gap. The chain has TRBV6-2 or TRBV6-3 and TRBJ1-1; D is unresolved. Trimming took 0 bases from V and 0 from J, leaving 11 bases between them. The CDR3 totals 16 residues. Germline CDR1 and CDR2: MNHEY and SVGEGT. The CDR3 loop is CASSYSRVGMNTEAFF. The CDR3 bases that were read are TGTGCCAGCAGTTACTCCCGGGTTGGAATGAACACTGAA.

As regards this clone: The read terminates 3 residues before the CDR3 end, so the remaining end is supplied by the germline J gene. The J gene is TRBJ1-1, the V gene TRBV19; maybe TRBD1 (6 bases). Germline V gene sequence: CDR1 LNHDA, CDR2 SQIVND (reference sequence). This CDR3 spans 13 amino acids. V lost 4 bases to trimming and J lost 1 base, with 7 bases between them. The part of the CDR3 DNA that was read is TGTGCCAGTAGTAGAGGGGGGAACACTGAA. Amino acid sequence: CASSRGGNTE. In full, the CDR3 reads CASSRGGNTEAFF.

As for this clone: The sequenced fragment ends 3 residues before the CDR3 boundary, so the rest is inferred from the germline J gene. The chain employs TRBV9 and TRBJ1-1, with a tentative D call TRBD1 (6 bases). V lost 0 bases and J 1 base, leaving 7 bases between the germline ends. This CDR3 is 14 amino acids long. The V gene's germline CDR1 is SGDLS and CDR2 YYNGEE. The CDR3: CASSVGRGNTEAFF. CDR3 DNA, as far as it was read: TGTGCCAGCAGCGTAGGCAGGGGGAACACTGAA.

In the case of this clone: The CDR3 end falls 3 residues outside the read, so it is completed with the germline J gene. The V call is TRBV19, the J call TRBJ1-2; TRBD1 is a possible D gene (5 bases). The V gene's germline CDR1 is LNHDA and CDR2 SQIVND (reference sequence). The CDR3 runs to 15 residues. The DNA read from the CDR3 is TGTGCCAGTAGTATTTTGGGGGGAGCTGAAAATGAG. Translating it yields CASSILGGAENE. The CDR3 as a whole reads CASSILGGAENEYTF.

As regards this clone: The CDR3 is cut off 3 residues early in the read; its end comes from the germline J gene. The V call is TRBV5-6, the J call TRBJ2-7, with D perhaps matching TRBD1 or TRBD2 (5 bases each). Trimming removed 4 bases at V and 2 bases at J, with 13 bases between. The CDR3 has 14 residues. The germline V gene encodes CDR1 SGHDT and CDR2 YYEEEE. The CDR3 DNA, read in part, is TGTGCCAGCAGCCCTCAGGGAGCGACCTACGAG. It encodes CASSPQGATYE. The full CDR3 sequence reads CASSPQGATYEQYF.

Points on this clone: The CDR3 is cut off 3 residues early in the read; its end comes from the germline J gene. This chain uses TRBV5-1 with TRBJ1-1, with 7 bases lining up with TRBD1. The ends lost 1 base at V and 5 bases at J; junction bases unmatched: 8. The CDR3 loop spans 15 amino acids. The germline gives CDR1 SGHRS, CDR2 YFSETQ. CDR3 region: CASSLNPGGSTEAFF. The sequenced part of the CDR3 DNA is TGCGCCAGCAGCTTGAATCCAGGGGGATCAACTGAA.

Comment on this clone: Coverage ceases 3 residues before the CDR3 finishes, and the germline J gene fills in the end. V gene TRBV19 combines with J gene TRBJ2-7; 8 positions match TRBD2. This CDR3 has 14 residues. The germline gives CDR1 LNHDA, CDR2 SQIVND (reference sequence). Trimming took 3 bases from V and 4 from J; bases not matched to a gene: 5. The sequenced part of the CDR3 DNA is TGTGCCAGTAGTATCGAGCGGGAGTCTTACGAG. Translation gives CASSIERESYE. The complete CDR3 sequence is CASSIERESYEQYF.